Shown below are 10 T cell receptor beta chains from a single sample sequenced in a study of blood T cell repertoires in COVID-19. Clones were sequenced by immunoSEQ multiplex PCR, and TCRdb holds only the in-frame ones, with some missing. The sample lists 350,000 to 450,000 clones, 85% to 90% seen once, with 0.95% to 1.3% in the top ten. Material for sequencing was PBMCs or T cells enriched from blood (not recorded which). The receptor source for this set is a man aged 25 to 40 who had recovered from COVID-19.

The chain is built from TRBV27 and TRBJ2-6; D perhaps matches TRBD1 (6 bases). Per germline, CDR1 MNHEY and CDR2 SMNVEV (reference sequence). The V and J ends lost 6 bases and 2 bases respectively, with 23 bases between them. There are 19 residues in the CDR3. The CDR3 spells CASSPRAGDIQAGANVLTF. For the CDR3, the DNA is TGTGCCAGCAGCCCGAGGGCAGGGGATATTCAGGCTGGGGCCAACGTCCTGACTTTC.

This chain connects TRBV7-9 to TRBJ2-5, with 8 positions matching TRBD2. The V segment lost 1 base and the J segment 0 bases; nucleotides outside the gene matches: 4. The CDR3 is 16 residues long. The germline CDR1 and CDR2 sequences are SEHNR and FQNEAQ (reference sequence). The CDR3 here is CASSLGLARYQETQYF. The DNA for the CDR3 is TGTGCCAGCAGCTTAGGACTAGCGAGGTACCAAGAGACCCAGTACTTC.

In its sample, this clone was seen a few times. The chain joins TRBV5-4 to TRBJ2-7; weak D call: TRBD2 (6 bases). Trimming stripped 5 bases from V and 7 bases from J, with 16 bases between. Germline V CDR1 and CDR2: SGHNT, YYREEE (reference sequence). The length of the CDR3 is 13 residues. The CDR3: CASREGTSWEQYF. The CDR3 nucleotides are TGTGCCAGCAGAGAGGGGACTTCATGGGAGCAGTACTTC.

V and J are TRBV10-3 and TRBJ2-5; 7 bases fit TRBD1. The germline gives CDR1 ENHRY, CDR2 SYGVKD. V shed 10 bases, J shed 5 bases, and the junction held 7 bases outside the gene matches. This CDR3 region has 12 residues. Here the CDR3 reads CATRQGRETQYF. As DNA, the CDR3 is TGTGCCACCCGACAGGGTCGGGAGACCCAGTACTTC.

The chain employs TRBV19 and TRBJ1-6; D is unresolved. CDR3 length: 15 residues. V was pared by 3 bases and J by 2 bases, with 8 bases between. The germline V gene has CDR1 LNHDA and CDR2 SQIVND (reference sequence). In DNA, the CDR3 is TGTGCCAGTAGTATTTGGGAGACCTATAATTCACCCCTCCACTTT. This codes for CASSIWETYNSPLHF.

The CDR3 loop is CATSIGTGGYEQYF. The CDR3 coding sequence is TGTGCCACCAGCATAGGGACTGGGGGCTACGAGCAGTACTTC. The chain employs TRBV15 and TRBJ2-7; D possibly corresponds to TRBD2 (6 bases). Germline V gene data show CDR1 as LNHNV and CDR2 as YYDKDF (reference sequence). The CDR3 runs 14 residues. V was shortened by 4 bases and J by 3 bases, with 13 bases between the two germline ends.

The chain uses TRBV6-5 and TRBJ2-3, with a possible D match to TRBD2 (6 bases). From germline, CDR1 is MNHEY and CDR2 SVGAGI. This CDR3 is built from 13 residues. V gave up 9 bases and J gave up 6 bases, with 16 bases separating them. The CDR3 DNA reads TGTGCCAGAGGGTGGGAGGAGCTCGATACGCAGTATTTT. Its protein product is CARGWEELDTQYF.

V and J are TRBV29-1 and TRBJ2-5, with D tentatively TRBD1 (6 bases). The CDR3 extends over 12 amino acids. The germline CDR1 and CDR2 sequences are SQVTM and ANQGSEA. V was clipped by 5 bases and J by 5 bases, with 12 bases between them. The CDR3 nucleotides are TGCAGCGTTCTCTACAGGGCCGAGACCCAGTACTTC. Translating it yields CSVLYRAETQYF.

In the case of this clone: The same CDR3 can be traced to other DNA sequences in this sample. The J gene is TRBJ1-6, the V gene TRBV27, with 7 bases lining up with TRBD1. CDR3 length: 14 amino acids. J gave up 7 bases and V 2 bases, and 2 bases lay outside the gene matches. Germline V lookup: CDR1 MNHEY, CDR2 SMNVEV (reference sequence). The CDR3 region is CASSLGQANSPLHF. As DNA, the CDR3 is TGTGCCAGCAGTTTAGGACAGGCCAATTCACCCCTCCACTTT.

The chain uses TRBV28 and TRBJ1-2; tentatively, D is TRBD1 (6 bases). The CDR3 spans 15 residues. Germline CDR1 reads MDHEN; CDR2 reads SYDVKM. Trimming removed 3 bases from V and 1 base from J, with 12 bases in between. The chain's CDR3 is CASSLTPRGNYGYTF. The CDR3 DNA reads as TGTGCCAGCAGTTTGACCCCCAGGGGTAACTATGGCTACACCTTC.